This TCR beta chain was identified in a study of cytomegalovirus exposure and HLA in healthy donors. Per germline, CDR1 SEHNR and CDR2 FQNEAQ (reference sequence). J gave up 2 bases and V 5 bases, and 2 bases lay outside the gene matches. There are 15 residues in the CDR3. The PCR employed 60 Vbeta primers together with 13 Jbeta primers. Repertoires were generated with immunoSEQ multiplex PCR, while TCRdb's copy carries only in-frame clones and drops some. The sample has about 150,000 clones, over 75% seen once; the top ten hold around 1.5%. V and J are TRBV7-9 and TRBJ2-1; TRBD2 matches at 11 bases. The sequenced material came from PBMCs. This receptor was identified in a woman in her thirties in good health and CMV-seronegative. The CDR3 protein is CASSEGLAAYNEQFF. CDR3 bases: TGTGCCAGCAGCGAGGGACTAGCGGCCTACAATGAGCAGTTCTTC.